This entry lists 21 T cell receptor beta chains sequenced from one sample in a study of cytomegalovirus exposure and HLA in healthy donors. The study ran its PCR with 60 Vbeta and 13 Jbeta primers. Assay: immunoSEQ multiplex PCR; the TCRdb copy retains only in-frame clones and omits some. Its listing shows over 100,000 clones. Sample: PBMCs. The receptor set was obtained from a woman aged 35 to 49 in good health and CMV-seropositive.

Considering frequency, this clone is medium-sized. The V and J genes are TRBV25-1 and TRBJ1-4; 7 bases line up with TRBD1. This CDR3 contains 17 residues. Unmatched junction bases numbered 6, after V lost 2 bases and J lost 0 bases. CDR1 is MGHDK, CDR2 SYGVNS, per germline. The CDR3 DNA reads TGTGCCAGCAGTGAAACGGAAGGGGGCCCAACTAATGAAAAACTGTTTTTT. This gives the protein CASSETEGGPTNEKLFF.

DNA for the CDR3: TGTGCCAGCGTTGGAGATTCCTACGAGCAGTACTTC. As protein: CASVGDSYEQYF. The chain combines TRBV28 with TRBJ2-7, with D uncertain. CDR1 is MDHEN, CDR2 SYDVKM, per germline. V was clipped by 8 bases and J by 1 base, with 9 bases between them. The CDR3 sequence is 12 residues long.

The CDR3 protein is CASSQESLSYNEQFF. The CDR3 DNA sequence: TGTGCCAGCAGCCAAGAGAGCCTATCCTACAATGAGCAGTTCTTC. The V and J genes are TRBV4-2 and TRBJ2-1; D remains unclear. The CDR3 length is 15 residues. Trimming pared 0 bases from V and 1 base from J, leaving 7 bases between. Germline values: CDR1 LGHNA, CDR2 YNFKEQ.

The chain employs TRBV2 and TRBJ1-2; D is uncertain. V was pared by 7 bases and J by 8 bases, with 8 bases between. CDR1 is SNHLY and CDR2 is FYNNEI in the germline V gene. This CDR3 is built from 10 residues. CDR3 coding DNA: TGTGCCAGCAAGGTGGAGGGCTACACCTTC. Its protein is CASKVEGYTF.

The rearrangement links TRBV28 to TRBJ2-7; 9 positions agree with TRBD2. CDR1 is MDHEN, CDR2 SYDVKM, per germline. Trimming took 4 bases from V and 0 from J; bases not matched to a gene: 7. The CDR3 covers 16 residues. The CDR3 nucleotides read TGTGCCAGCAGTTATCTTCTAGCGGGACCCTCCTACGAGCAGTACTTC. This gives the protein CASSYLLAGPSYEQYF.

This chain joins TRBV4-1 and TRBJ1-2; D is possibly TRBD1 (6 bases). This CDR3 comprises 15 residues. Trimming pared 3 bases from V and 0 bases from J, leaving 11 bases between. Germline V lookup: CDR1 MGHRA, CDR2 YSYEKL. CDR3 bases: TGCGCCAGCAGCCACGGACAGCAATCTAACTATGGCTACACCTTC. Translation gives CASSHGQQSNYGYTF.

The chain joins TRBV28 to TRBJ2-6; D gene ambiguous. V was shortened by 6 bases and J by 0 bases, with 9 bases between the two germline ends. Germline V gene data show CDR1 as MDHEN and CDR2 as SYDVKM. The CDR3 is 15 residues long. The CDR3 nucleotides are TGTGCCAGCAGCCAGACACTCTCTGGGGCCAACGTCCTGACTTTC. Translation: CASSQTLSGANVLTF.

V gene TRBV9 combines with J gene TRBJ2-2; a possible D gene is TRBD1 (5 bases). CDR3 length: 13 amino acids. Germline assignment: CDR1 SGDLS and CDR2 YYNGEE. Trimming pared 3 bases from V and 5 bases from J, leaving 8 bases between. CDR3 sequence (DNA): TGTGCCAGCAGCGAGGGGCTTACCGGGGAGCTGTTTTTT. Its protein product is CASSEGLTGELFF.

The genes are TRBV5-1 and TRBJ2-7; 8 positions match TRBD2. Germline V gene lookup returns CDR1 SGHRS and CDR2 YFSETQ. The CDR3 runs to 14 residues. Trimming took 4 bases from V and 0 from J; bases not matched to a gene: 3. The CDR3 here is CASSGTSSSYEQYF. CDR3 sequence (DNA): TGCGCCAGCAGCGGGACTAGTTCCTCCTACGAGCAGTACTTC.

This chain connects TRBV5-8 to TRBJ2-5, with 10 bases that match TRBD2. This CDR3 has 13 residues. J lost 5 bases, V lost 4 bases, and 2 bases had no gene match. In germline, CDR1 is SGHTS, CDR2 YDEGEE. CDR3 region: CASSHSGRETQYF. The CDR3 region has the DNA TGTGCCAGCAGCCATAGCGGGAGGGAGACCCAGTACTTC. Supplemented by reference TRBV5-8 and TRBJ2-5, the full variable domain reads EAGVTQSPTHLIKTRGQQATLRCSPISGHTSVYWYQQALGLGLQFLLWYDEGEERNRGNFPPRFSGRQFPNYSSELNVNALELEDSALYLCASSHSGRETQYFGPGTRLLVL.

This sequence joins TRBV5-1 and TRBJ2-3, with TRBD2 identical over 8 bases. In germline, CDR1 is SGHRS, CDR2 YFSETQ. The CDR3 extends over 15 amino acids. V lost 5 bases and J lost 2; bases outside the gene matches: 7. The CDR3 region is CASRASGSVTDTQYF. The CDR3, as DNA: TGCGCCAGCAGAGCGAGCGGGAGTGTCACAGATACGCAGTATTTT. The full variable domain, in which reference TRBV5-1 and TRBJ2-3 provide the parts outside the CDR3, is KAGVTQTPRYLIKTRGQQVTLSCSPISGHRSVSWYQQTPGQGLQFLFEYFSETQRNKGNFPGRFSGRQFSNSRSEMNVSTLELGDSALYLCASRASGSVTDTQYFGPGTRLTVL.

This CDR3 is CASSSRGVLEAFF. CDR3 DNA: TGTGCCAGCAGCTCCCGAGGAGTCCTTGAAGCTTTCTTT. The genes are TRBV5-6 and TRBJ1-1, with unresolved D. CDR1 is SGHDT and CDR2 is YYEEEE in the germline V gene. CDR3 length: 13 residues. The V end was cut by 3 bases, the J end by 7 bases, with 13 bases between.

The chain joins TRBV6-5 to TRBJ1-2; TRBD1 matches at 8 bases. CDR3 length equals 15 residues. Unmatched junction bases numbered 10, after V lost 6 bases and J lost 4 bases. Germline V gene lookup returns CDR1 MNHEY and CDR2 SVGAGI. The CDR3 is CASSQYRGTGYGYTF. The DNA of the CDR3 is TGTGCCAGCAGCCAATACAGGGGGACAGGCTATGGCTACACCTTC.

CDR3 nucleotide sequence: TGTGCCAGCAGCCGGACTAGCGCCTACGAGCAGTACTTC. Protein sequence: CASSRTSAYEQYF. The chain joins TRBV11-3 to TRBJ2-7, with 9 bases lining up with TRBD2. CDR1 and CDR2 (germline): SGHNT, YENEEA. The V gene end was trimmed by 5 bases and the J gene end by 2 bases; junction bases not matched to a gene: 1. CDR3 length: 13 residues.

The V gene is TRBV28, the J gene TRBJ2-5; 13 bases fit TRBD2. The V and J ends lost 6 bases and 5 bases, in that order; junction bases with no gene match: 6. CDR1 is MDHEN and CDR2 is SYDVKM in the germline V gene. The CDR3 covers 15 residues. The CDR3 reads CASSPTSGRAETQYF. The CDR3 region has the DNA TGTGCCAGCAGCCCAACTAGCGGGAGGGCGGAGACCCAGTACTTC.

This chain uses TRBV7-9 with TRBJ2-2, with D perhaps matching TRBD2 (6 bases). The CDR3 totals 16 residues. Trimming shortened V by 1 base and J by 6 bases, and 15 bases separated the two germline ends. CDR1 is SEHNR and CDR2 is FQNEAQ in the germline V gene (reference sequence). CDR3 sequence: CASSLGSGGKSGELFF. The CDR3 DNA reads as TGTGCCAGCAGCTTAGGGAGCGGCGGGAAGTCCGGGGAGCTGTTTTTT.

J is TRBJ1-2 and V is TRBV11-2; D is possibly TRBD1 (6 bases). With 4 bases removed from V and 4 bases from J, the gap between germline ends came to 19 bases. The germline V gene encodes CDR1 SGHAT and CDR2 FQNNGV. This CDR3 comprises 16 residues. The CDR3 DNA follows: TGTGCCAGCAGCTCAGACAACAGGGACATACTCTATGGCTACACCTTC. This translates into CASSSDNRDILYGYTF. The whole variable domain, remainder taken from reference TRBV11-2 and TRBJ1-2, is EAGVAQSPRYKIIEKRQSVAFWCNPISGHATLYWYQQILGQGPKLLIQFQNNGVVDDSQLPKDRFSAERLKGVDSTLKIQPAKLEDSAVYLCASSSDNRDILYGYTFGSGTRLTVV.

This chain links TRBV28 with TRBJ1-4; D remains unclear. CDR1 MDHEN and CDR2 SYDVKM come from the germline V gene. The CDR3 contains 13 residues. Trimming removed 4 bases at V and 5 bases at J, with 8 bases between. The CDR3 DNA follows: TGTGCCAGCAGTTATCCTAGGAATGAAAAACTGTTTTTT. Translation: CASSYPRNEKLFF.

V usage is TRBV25-1 and J usage is TRBJ2-5, with D possibly TRBD1 on 6 matching bases. The J call may be wrong; the DNA end is better matched by TRBJ2-7. CDR3 size: 11 residues. Per germline, CDR1 MGHDK and CDR2 SYGVNS. The CDR3 coding sequence is TGTGCCAGCGGGACAAACTACGAGCAGTACTTC. Translated, it gives CASGTNYEQYF.

The V and J genes are TRBV5-1 and TRBJ1-1; 8 positions match TRBD1. This CDR3 comprises 14 residues. V shed 3 bases and J 1 base; nucleotides not matched to a gene: 2. CDR1 and CDR2 from the germline V gene are SGHRS and YFSETQ. CDR3 amino acids: CASSWTGPNTEAFF. Written as DNA, the CDR3 is TGCGCCAGCAGCTGGACAGGGCCGAACACTGAAGCTTTCTTT.

This chain joins TRBV7-6 and TRBJ2-7; 9 positions agree with TRBD2. The length of the CDR3 is 15 residues. The junction had 8 bases not matched to a gene; V was cut back by 5 bases and J by 3 bases. Germline CDR1 is SGHVS and CDR2 is FNYEAQ. The CDR3 reads CASSPLAGSNYEQYF. CDR3 nucleotide sequence: TGTGCCAGCAGCCCCCTAGCGGGGTCCAACTACGAGCAGTACTTC.